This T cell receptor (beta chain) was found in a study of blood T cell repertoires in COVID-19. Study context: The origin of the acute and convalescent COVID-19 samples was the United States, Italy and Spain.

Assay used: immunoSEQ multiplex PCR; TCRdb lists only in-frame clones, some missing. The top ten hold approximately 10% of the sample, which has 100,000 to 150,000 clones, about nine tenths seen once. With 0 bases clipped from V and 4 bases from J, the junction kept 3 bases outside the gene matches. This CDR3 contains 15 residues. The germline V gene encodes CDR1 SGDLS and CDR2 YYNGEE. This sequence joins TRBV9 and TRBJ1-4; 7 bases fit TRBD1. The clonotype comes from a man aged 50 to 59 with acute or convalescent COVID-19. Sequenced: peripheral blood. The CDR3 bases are TGTGCCAGCAGCGTAGCGGGACAGCTTAATGAAAAACTGTTTTTT. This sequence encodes CASSVAGQLNEKLFF. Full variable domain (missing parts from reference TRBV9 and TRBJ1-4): DSGVTQTPKHLITATGQRVTLRCSPRSGDLSVYWYQQSLDQGLQFLIQYYNGEERAKGNILERFSAQQFPDLHSELNLSSLELGDSALYFCASSVAGQLNEKLFFGSGTQLSVL.